Listed below are T cell receptor beta chains from one sample, sequenced in a study of early T cells in non-severe SARS-CoV-2 infection. TCRdb re-called the 5' RACE reads with MiXCR, one entry per CDR3 protein. The sample records about 52,000 distinct CDR3 sequences, more than 9.5% being singletons. The sequenced sample was whole blood. The origin of the receptors is an adult who was a healthcare worker with PCR-confirmed SARS-CoV-2 infection or an uninfected control (not recorded which). The CDR3 runs from the conserved cysteine through the conserved F or W. A D gene is named only where the DNA matches it firmly. Clone sizes are given selectively: once, few, many, or a class where the clone is expanded.

TRBJ1-1 | few | TRBD1 | TRBV18 | 14 | CASSPPTGTTEAFF | TGTGCCAGCTCACCGCCGACAGGGACCACTGAAGCTTTCTTT
TRBJ2-1 | NA | NA | TRBV7-2 | 15 | CASSIRDSPLNEQFF | TGTGCCAGCAGCATCCGGGACTCCCCCCTAAATGAGCAGTTCTTC
TRBJ2-7 | few | NA | TRBV12-3/TRBV12-4 | 13 | CASSAGSSYEQYF | TGTGCCAGCAGCGCAGGGAGCTCCTACGAGCAGTACTTC
TRBJ2-1 | NA | NA | TRBV7-2 | 16 | CASSLAGFSSYNEQFF | TGTGCCAGCAGCTTAGCTGGATTTAGCTCCTACAATGAGCAGTTCTTC
TRBJ1-5 | few | NA | TRBV28 | 11 | CASSTRWPQHF | TGTGCCAGCAGTACCCGGTGGCCCCAGCATTTT
TRBJ1-5 | few | TRBD1 | TRBV6-2/TRBV6-3 | 15 | CASINRGRSNQPQHF | TGTGCCAGCATCAACAGGGGAAGAAGCAATCAGCCCCAGCATTTT
TRBJ2-7 | medium-sized | TRBD1 | TRBV2 | 13 | CASRRQGAYEQYF | TGTGCCAGCAGACGACAGGGGGCCTACGAGCAGTACTTC
TRBJ2-7 | many | NA | TRBV10-2 | 15 | CASSDRNRARYEQYF | TGCGCCAGCAGTGATAGGAACAGGGCCAGGTACGAGCAGTACTTC
TRBJ1-2 | many | TRBD1 | TRBV5-1 | 16 | CASSFPGRGRTDGYTF | TGCGCCAGCAGCTTCCCGGGAAGGGGGCGCACAGATGGCTACACCTTC
TRBJ2-3 | many | NA | TRBV5-4 | 14 | CASSRDRTTDTQYF | TGTGCCAGCAGCCGTGACAGGACCACAGATACGCAGTATTTT
TRBJ1-3 | many | TRBD1 | TRBV7-2 | 17 | CASSFVAGGSGGNTIYF | TGTGCCAGCAGCTTCGTGGCAGGGGGTTCGGGAGGAAACACCATATATTTT
TRBJ1-1 | NA | NA | TRBV6-1 | 14 | CASSSKGAGTEAFF | TGTGCCAGCAGTAGCAAGGGCGCGGGCACTGAAGCTTTCTTT
TRBJ2-1 | NA | NA | TRBV9 | 14 | CASGGTAGYNEQFF | TGTGCCAGCGGCGGGACAGCGGGATACAATGAGCAGTTCTTC
TRBJ1-1 | many | NA | TRBV11-2 | 14 | CASSQLFRDTEAFF | TGTGCCAGCAGCCAGTTGTTCCGTGACACTGAAGCTTTCTTT
TRBJ1-1 | many | NA | TRBV14 | 13 | CASSRTGTSGAFF | TGTGCCAGCAGCCGAACTGGGACCTCCGGGGCTTTCTTT
TRBJ1-5 | few | NA | TRBV4-2 | 13 | CASSQDLSQPQHF | TGTGCCAGCAGCCAAGATTTGAGTCAGCCCCAGCATTTT
TRBJ2-5 | many | NA | TRBV29-1 | 11 | CTLPGEETQYF | TGCACCCTTCCGGGGGAGGAGACCCAGTACTTC
TRBJ2-1 | few | TRBD2 | TRBV28 | 13 | CASSPQLAGEQFF | TGTGCCAGCAGTCCCCAACTAGCGGGGGAGCAGTTCTTC
TRBJ2-1 | many | NA | TRBV5-1 | 15 | CASSLGPRTENEQFF | TGCGCCAGCAGCTTGGGGCCCCGCACCGAGAATGAGCAGTTCTTC
TRBJ2-1 | NA | TRBD2 | TRBV7-2 | 16 | CASSPDSGRAANEQFF | TGTGCCAGCAGCCCAGATAGCGGGAGGGCCGCGAATGAGCAGTTCTTC
TRBJ1-3 | many | NA | TRBV5-1 | 15 | CASSLDWNSGNTIYF | TGCGCCAGCAGCTTGGACTGGAACTCTGGAAACACCATATATTTT
TRBJ2-1 | many | NA | TRBV7-2 | 13 | CASSSENPVSPFF | TGTGCCAGCAGTTCTGAAAACCCGGTATCCCCGTTCTTC
TRBJ2-2 | few | NA | TRBV6-5 | 13 | CASSRTGTGELFF | TGTGCCAGCAGCCGTACAGGGACCGGGGAGCTGTTTTTT
TRBJ2-2 | NA | NA | TRBV12-3/TRBV12-4 | 12 | CAVEGTQGELFF | TGTGCCGTTGAGGGGACCCAAGGGGAGCTGTTTTTT
TRBJ2-3 | NA | TRBD2 | TRBV4-2 | 19 | CASSPRTSGGSTSTDTQYF | TGTGCCAGCAGCCCTCGGACTAGCGGGGGTTCAACTAGCACAGATACGCAGTATTTT
TRBJ2-7 | few | NA | TRBV20-1 | 12 | CSAKANSYEQYF | TGCAGTGCTAAAGCGAATTCCTACGAGCAGTACTTC
TRBJ2-7 | many | NA | TRBV7-2 | 12 | CASSLSFYEQYF | TGTGCCAGCAGTCTTTCATTCTACGAGCAGTACTTC
TRBJ2-7 | NA | TRBD1 | TRBV18 | 14 | CASSPGQGATEQYF | TGTGCCAGCTCACCGGGACAGGGGGCAACAGAGCAGTACTTC
TRBJ2-7 | many | NA | TRBV4-1 | 14 | CASSQVGGLGEQYF | TGCGCCAGCAGCCAAGTAGGGGGGCTCGGCGAGCAGTACTTC
TRBJ2-1 | NA | NA | TRBV24-1 | 12 | CATSDLGDEQFF | TGTGCCACCAGTGATTTGGGGGATGAGCAGTTCTTC
TRBJ1-2 | many | NA | TRBV29-1 | 15 | CSAPSPQAGSDGYTF | TGCAGCGCCCCTTCCCCCCAGGCAGGGTCCGATGGCTACACCTTC
TRBJ1-2 | few | NA | TRBV11-2 | 14 | CASSLRGTSFGYTF | TGTGCCAGCAGCTTAAGGGGGACATCTTTCGGCTACACCTTC
TRBJ2-3 | once | NA | TRBV9 | 14 | CASSAVLSTDTQYF | TGTGCCAGCAGCGCGGTCCTTTCCACAGATACGCAGTATTTT
TRBJ2-3 | many | NA | TRBV20-1 | 15 | CSAPPWTPSTDTQYF | TGCAGTGCTCCGCCCTGGACCCCTAGCACAGATACGCAGTATTTT
TRBJ2-1 | few | TRBD2 | TRBV20-1 | 15 | CSALGLGSGVIGQFF | TGCAGTGCTTTAGGTCTGGGTAGCGGGGTTATCGGGCAGTTCTTC
TRBJ1-6 | many | NA | TRBV19 | 13 | CACGRMGNSPLHF | TGTGCCTGTGGCAGGATGGGAAATTCACCCCTCCACTTT
TRBJ1-1 | few | NA | TRBV6-5 | 14 | CASKFQGWITEAFF | TGTGCCAGCAAGTTCCAGGGATGGATCACTGAAGCTTTCTTT
TRBJ2-3 | few | NA | TRBV12-3/TRBV12-4 | 14 | CASNYDRGTDTQYF | TGTGCCAGCAACTACGACAGAGGCACAGATACGCAGTATTTT
TRBJ2-3 | many | NA | TRBV7-3 | 14 | CASSFRGRGDTQYF | TGTGCCAGCAGCTTCCGGGGGAGAGGAGATACGCAGTATTTT
TRBJ2-1 | many | TRBD2 | TRBV6-2/TRBV6-3 | 15 | CASSRRTSGMNEQFF | TGTGCCAGCAGTCGTAGGACTAGCGGGATGAATGAGCAGTTCTTC
TRBJ2-3 | few | TRBD2 | TRBV5-1 | 20 | CASSLQLAGATRRGTDTQYF | TGCGCCAGCAGCTTGCAACTAGCGGGGGCCACACGTAGAGGCACAGATACGCAGTATTTT
TRBJ2-7 | few | NA | TRBV7-6 | 17 | CASSPSRGAGPSYEQYF | TGTGCCAGCAGCCCTAGTAGGGGAGCAGGACCATCCTACGAGCAGTACTTC
TRBJ2-6 | many | NA | TRBV4-1 | 14 | CASSDISGANVLTF | TGCGCCAGCAGCGATATCTCTGGGGCCAACGTCCTGACTTTC
TRBJ2-7 | NA | NA | TRBV10-3 | 15 | CAISPGAQYSYEQYF | TGTGCCATCAGTCCCGGGGCTCAATACTCCTACGAGCAGTACTTC
TRBJ2-1 | many | NA | TRBV4-3 | 15 | CASSHAGFSYNEQFF | TGCGCCAGCAGCCACGCAGGGTTCTCCTACAATGAGCAGTTCTTC
TRBJ2-3 | NA | TRBD1 | TRBV7-9 | 14 | CASSFQGVSDTQYF | TGTGCCAGCAGCTTTCAGGGGGTGTCGGATACGCAGTATTTT
TRBJ2-6 | many | NA | TRBV29-1 | 14 | CSVAWRPGANVLTF | TGCAGCGTTGCTTGGAGACCTGGGGCCAACGTCCTGACTTTC